The 14 T cell receptor beta chains below come from one sample, sequenced in a study of T cell responses to AZD1222 COVID-19 vaccine. The repertoire was sequenced with immunoSEQ multiplex PCR; TCRdb's copy has only in-frame clones and lacks some. This table holds roughly 150,000 clones, about 90% found once. This sample comprised peripheral blood, obtained 28 days after the second AZD1222 dose. The receptors derive from an adult who received the AZD1222 COVID-19 vaccine.

The V call is TRBV19, the J call TRBJ1-1; 7 bases map to TRBD1. V lost 11 bases, J lost 7 bases, and 16 bases stayed unmatched. CDR1 and CDR2 from the germline V gene are LNHDA and SQIVND (reference sequence). This CDR3 is 14 amino acids long. The CDR3 sequence is CAGKRGWDSNEAFF. CDR3 nucleotide sequence: TGTGCCGGAAAAAGGGGCTGGGACAGCAATGAAGCTTTCTTT.

The CDR3 protein is CASSSFISRDRSRGPQHF. As DNA, the CDR3 is TGTGCCAGCAGTTCCTTCATATCCCGGGACAGGAGTCGCGGGCCCCAGCATTTT. The chain joins TRBV28 to TRBJ1-5; TRBD1 agrees at 8 bases. The CDR3 runs 18 residues. V trimming: 4 bases; J trimming: 9 bases; junction bases outside the gene matches: 20. Germline assignment: CDR1 MDHEN and CDR2 SYDVKM.

This clone was seen once. The rearrangement uses TRBV3-1 (or the pseudogene TRBV3-2) and TRBJ1-4; D may be TRBD1 (6 bases). Germline values: CDR1 LGHDT, CDR2 YNNKEL (reference sequence). Trimming removed 1 base from V and 5 bases from J, with 14 bases in between. The CDR3 consists of 16 residues. The DNA for the CDR3 is TGTGCCAGCAGCCAAGTGGTCCAGGGGCTAAATGAAAAACTGTTTTTT. Translating gives CASSQVVQGLNEKLFF.

This chain uses TRBV4-3 with TRBJ2-6; D ambiguous. Trimming pared 4 bases from V and 1 base from J, leaving 20 bases between. Per germline, CDR1 LGHNA and CDR2 YSLEER. The CDR3 has 19 residues. CDR3 nucleotides: TGCGCCAGCAGCCGCCTAAAGGATTTCCCCACATCTGGGGCCAACGTCCTGACTTTC. Its translation is CASSRLKDFPTSGANVLTF.

This chain connects TRBV5-1 to TRBJ2-2; D remains ambiguous. Looked up from germline, CDR1 is SGHRS and CDR2 is YFSETQ. V lost 4 bases and J 6 bases, leaving 10 bases between the germline ends. This CDR3 is 13 amino acids long. CDR3 coding DNA: TGCGCCAGCAGCCTTCAGAGTGCCGGGGAGCTGTTTTTT. Translating it yields CASSLQSAGELFF.

J is TRBJ2-5 and V is TRBV11-2; 9 bases align to TRBD1. Germline V gives CDR1 SGHAT, CDR2 FQNNGV. V lost 3 bases, J lost 6 bases, and 11 bases stayed unmatched. This CDR3 is built from 16 residues. The CDR3 nucleotides are TGTGCCAGCAGCTTGGTAACAGGGGGCGCAGGAAAGACCCAGTACTTC. Translation gives CASSLVTGGAGKTQYF.

The gene calls are TRBV4-1 and TRBJ1-4; 7 nucleotides agree with TRBD1. The V and J ends lost 4 bases and 7 bases, in that order; junction bases with no gene match: 6. The CDR3 extends over 14 amino acids. Germline V CDR1 and CDR2: MGHRA, YSYEKL. CDR3: CASSRLPGGEKLFF. CDR3 sequence (DNA): TGCGCCAGCAGCCGCTTACCAGGGGGTGAAAAACTGTTTTTT.

This chain joins TRBV28 and TRBJ1-2, with D hard to call. Germline CDR1 MDHEN, CDR2 SYDVKM. CDR3 size: 14 residues. The ends were cut back, 6 bases at V and 4 bases at J, with 15 bases in the middle. The CDR3 DNA is TGTGCCAGCAGCGCAACCTCAGGTCGCTATGGCTACACCTTC. Protein: CASSATSGRYGYTF.

This chain connects TRBV7-9 to TRBJ2-3, with TRBD1 identical over 8 bases. Looked up from germline, CDR1 is SEHNR and CDR2 is FQNEAQ (reference sequence). This CDR3 comprises 18 residues. The trim removed 2 bases at V and 6 bases at J, leaving 16 bases unmatched. The CDR3: CASSLLEWTGTYVDTQYF. DNA for the CDR3: TGTGCCAGCAGCTTATTAGAGTGGACAGGGACTTATGTTGATACGCAGTATTTT.

DNA for the CDR3: TGTGCCAGCAGCCAAGTCCCGGATCAGCCCCAGCATTTT. The encoded protein is CASSQVPDQPQHF. J is TRBJ1-5 and V is TRBV3-1 (or the pseudogene TRBV3-2), with D unresolved. CDR3 size: 13 residues. V dropped 1 base and J dropped 5 bases, with 6 bases sitting between them. Germline-derived CDR1 and CDR2 are LGHDT and YNNKEL (reference sequence).

The chain joins TRBV6-5 to TRBJ2-7; tentatively, D is TRBD1 (5 bases). Between the trimmed V and J ends, which lost 4 bases and 6 bases, there was a span of 10 bases. Germline V gives CDR1 MNHEY, CDR2 SVGAGI. The CDR3 runs to 12 residues. CDR3 sequence: CASSFDRSEQYF. CDR3 bases: TGTGCCAGCAGTTTCGACAGATCCGAGCAGTACTTC.

The rearrangement links TRBV7-9 to TRBJ1-5; the D gene is possibly TRBD1 (6 bases). Germline loops: CDR1 SEHNR, CDR2 FQNEAQ (reference sequence). The CDR3 has 15 residues. The V gene lost 5 bases and the J gene lost 3 bases, with 14 bases spanning the gap. CDR3 in DNA: TGTGCCAGCAGCCTACAGGGTGGGGTCAATCAGCCCCAGCATTTT. Protein sequence: CASSLQGGVNQPQHF.

The chain joins TRBV27 to TRBJ2-1; D is undetermined. The V gene's germline CDR1 is MNHEY and CDR2 SMNVEV (reference sequence). The CDR3 runs to 16 residues. V gave up 2 bases and J gave up 1 base, with 12 bases separating them. CDR3 in amino acids: CASSLSADLSYNEQFF. The DNA of the CDR3 is TGTGCCAGCAGTTTAAGTGCGGATCTTTCCTACAATGAGCAGTTCTTC.

The chain is built from TRBV6-5 and TRBJ1-1; D possibly corresponds to TRBD1 (5 bases). This CDR3 comprises 13 residues. V was trimmed by 7 bases and J by 4 bases, leaving 13 bases between them. The germline V gene encodes CDR1 MNHEY and CDR2 SVGAGI. The CDR3 DNA is TGTGCCAGCATGAACGGGAGGGGCACTGAAGCTTTCTTT. It translates to CASMNGRGTEAFF.